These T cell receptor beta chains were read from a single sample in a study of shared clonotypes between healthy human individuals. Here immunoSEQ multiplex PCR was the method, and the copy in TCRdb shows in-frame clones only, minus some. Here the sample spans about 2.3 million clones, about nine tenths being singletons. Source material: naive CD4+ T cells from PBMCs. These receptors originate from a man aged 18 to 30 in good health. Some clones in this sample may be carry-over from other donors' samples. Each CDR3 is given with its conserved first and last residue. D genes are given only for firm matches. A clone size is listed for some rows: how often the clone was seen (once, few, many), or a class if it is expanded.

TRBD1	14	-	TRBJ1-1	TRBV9	CASSGRPGGAEAFF	TGTGCCAGCAGCGGACGCCCAGGGGGGGCTGAAGCTTTCTTT
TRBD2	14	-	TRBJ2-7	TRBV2	CASSEGSGNYEQYF	TGTGCCAGCAGTGAAGGAAGCGGGAACTACGAGCAGTACTTC
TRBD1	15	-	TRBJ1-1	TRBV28	CASLKPGGAILGAFF	TGTGCCAGCCTTAAACCAGGGGGCGCGATTCTGGGAGCTTTCTTT
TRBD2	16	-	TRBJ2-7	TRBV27	CASSSSGLAGFYEQYF	TGTGCCAGCAGTTCCTCGGGACTAGCGGGCTTCTACGAGCAGTACTTC
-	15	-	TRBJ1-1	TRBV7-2	CASSLVSGMNTEAFF	TGTGCCAGCAGCTTAGTCTCGGGAATGAACACTGAAGCTTTCTTT
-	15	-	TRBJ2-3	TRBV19	CASQPDRREGDTQYF	TGTGCCAGTCAGCCCGACAGGAGGGAAGGGGATACGCAGTATTTT
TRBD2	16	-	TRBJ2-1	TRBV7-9	CASSLGTPGTSVEQFF	TGTGCCAGCAGCTTAGGAACGCCAGGGACTAGCGTAGAGCAGTTCTTC
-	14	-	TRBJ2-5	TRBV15	CATSRVRSQETQYF	TGTGCCACCAGCAGAGTGCGAAGTCAAGAGACCCAGTACTTC
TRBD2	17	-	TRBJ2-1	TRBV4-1	CASSHSPGSGSRYEQFF	TGCGCCAGCAGCCACTCCCCGGGAAGCGGGAGTAGGTATGAGCAGTTCTTC
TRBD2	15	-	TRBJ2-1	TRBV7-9	CASSLGLAEVNEQFF	TGTGCCAGCAGCCTGGGACTAGCGGAAGTGAATGAGCAGTTCTTC
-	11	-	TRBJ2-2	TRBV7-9	CASSTPGELFF	TGTGCCAGCAGCACCCCCGGGGAGCTGTTTTTT
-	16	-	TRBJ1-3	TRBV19	CASSVPTPRSGNTIYF	TGTGCCAGTAGTGTTCCCACACCGAGGTCTGGAAACACCATATATTTT
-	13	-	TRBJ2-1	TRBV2	CASRASGLSEQFF	TGTGCCAGCAGGGCATCAGGGCTCAGTGAGCAGTTCTTC
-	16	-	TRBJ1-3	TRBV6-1	CASSEGPGGSGNTIYF	TGTGCCAGCAGTGAAGGACCGGGAGGCTCTGGAAACACCATATATTTT
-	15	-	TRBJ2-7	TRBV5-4	CASSPGGSRSYEQYF	TGTGCCAGCAGCCCTGGAGGGTCCCGCTCCTACGAGCAGTACTTC
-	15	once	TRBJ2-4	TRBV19	CASSIGQLAKNIQYF	TGTGCCAGTAGTATAGGGCAGCTAGCCAAAAACATTCAGTACTTC
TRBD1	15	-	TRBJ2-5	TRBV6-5	CASSYPTGGQETQYF	TGTGCCAGCAGTTACCCTACAGGGGGGCAAGAGACCCAGTACTTC
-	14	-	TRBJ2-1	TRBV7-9	CASSYVWTYNEQFF	TGTGCCAGCAGCTACGTTTGGACCTACAATGAGCAGTTCTTC
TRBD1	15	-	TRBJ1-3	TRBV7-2	CASSLKGASGNTIYF	TGTGCCAGCAGCTTGAAGGGGGCTTCTGGAAACACCATATATTTT
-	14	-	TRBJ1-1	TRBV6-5	CASSYRSAETEAFF	TGTGCCAGCAGTTACAGGTCAGCGGAGACTGAAGCTTTCTTT
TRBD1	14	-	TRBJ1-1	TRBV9	CASSERGTGPEAFF	TGTGCCAGCAGCGAGAGGGGGACAGGGCCTGAAGCTTTCTTT
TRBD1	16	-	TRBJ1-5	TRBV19	CASSTLGTGNSQPQHF	TGTGCCAGTAGTACCTTAGGGACAGGGAATAGTCAGCCCCAGCATTTT
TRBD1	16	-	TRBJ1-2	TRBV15	CATSSRPRTGAHGYTF	TGTGCCACCAGCAGCCGACCTCGGACAGGGGCCCATGGCTACACCTTC
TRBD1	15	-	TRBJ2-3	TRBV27	CASSWTGGLTDTQYF	TGTGCCAGCAGTTGGACAGGGGGCCTTACAGATACGCAGTATTTT
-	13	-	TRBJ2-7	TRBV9	CASSVGSRDEQYF	TGTGCCAGCAGCGTAGGGTCGAGGGATGAGCAGTACTTC
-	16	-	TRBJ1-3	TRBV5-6	CASSLRLIGAGNTIYF	TGTGCCAGCAGCCTTCGCCTTATTGGGGCTGGAAACACCATATATTTT
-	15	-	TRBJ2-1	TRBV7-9	CASSLTQNSRGEQFF	TGTGCCAGCAGCCTAACACAAAACTCCAGAGGGGAGCAGTTCTTC